The 23 T cell receptor beta chains presented below share a single source sample, sequenced in a study of T cells in Graves' hyperthyroidism and ophthalmopathy. It was RNA transcripts that yielded the amplified TCR beta CDR3 regions. TCR CDR3 underwent first-round RT-PCR with the HTBI primer set. MiXCR was run by TCRdb on the multiplex PCR reads, yielding one entry per CDR3 protein. The sample lists about 840,000 distinct CDR3 sequences; 38% were seen once. Input material: blood. All receptors come from a man in his late teens or twenties with Graves' hyperthyroidism.

This clonotype was detected many times. This rearrangement joins TRBV20-1 to TRBJ2-7, with D maybe TRBD1 (5 bases). Trimming removed 4 bases at V and 3 bases at J, with 10 bases between. Germline V gives CDR1 DFQATT, CDR2 SNEGSKA (reference sequence). The CDR3 is 12 amino acids. The CDR3 protein is CSAIGQGYEQYF. CDR3 nucleotide sequence: TGCAGTGCTATTGGCCAGGGCTACGAGCAGTACTTC.

This clonotype was recorded many times. The chain is built from TRBV10-3 and TRBJ1-4, with 10 bases fitting TRBD1. The CDR3 is 14 amino acids. Germline assignment: CDR1 ENHRY and CDR2 SYGVKD. Trimming cost V 10 bases and J 8 bases; bases outside gene matches: 10. CDR3 bases: TGTGCCACGCGCAAGACAGGGGGCGACGAAAAACTGTTTTTT. It specifies CATRKTGGDEKLFF.

In the case of this clonotype: A much larger clone differs by one base, so this may be a read error. This sequence joins TRBV10-3 and TRBJ2-7; TRBD2 matches 7 bases. This CDR3 has 12 amino acids. CDR1 ENHRY and CDR2 SYGVKD come from the germline V gene. Written as DNA, the CDR3 is TGTGCCATCAGGAATAGCGGGTACGGGCAGTACTTC. This encodes CAIRNSGYGQYF.

In this sample, this clonotype turned up a few times. The chain couples TRBV7-9 to TRBJ1-1; D is unclear. V was cut by 2 bases and J by 1 base, with 11 bases left in between. The CDR3 length is 15 residues. Germline V gene lookup returns CDR1 SEHNR and CDR2 FQNEAQ (reference sequence). CDR3 sequence reads: CASSLSFPRNTEAFF. Here the CDR3 DNA reads TGTGCCAGCAGCTTATCGTTTCCGCGGAACACTGAAGCTTTCTTT. Supplemented by reference TRBV7-9 and TRBJ1-1, the full variable domain reads DTGVSQNPRHKITKRGQNVTFRCDPISEHNRLYWYRQTLGQGPEFLTYFQNEAQLEKSRLLSDRFSAERPKGSFSTLEIQRTEQGDSAMYLCASSLSFPRNTEAFFGQGTRLTVV.

The chain is built from TRBV7-8 and TRBJ1-1; D may be TRBD1 (5 bases). This CDR3 comprises 12 residues. CDR1 is SGHVS and CDR2 is FQNEAQ in the germline V gene. V gave up 8 bases and J gave up 6 bases, with 13 bases separating them. This CDR3 reads CASGKGIPEAFF. CDR3 DNA sequence: TGTGCCAGCGGCAAGGGGATCCCTGAAGCTTTCTTT. The complete variable domain, with remaining parts taken from reference TRBV7-8 and TRBJ1-1, reads GAGVSQSPRYKVAKRGQDVALRCDPISGHVSLFWYQQALGQGPEFLTYFQNEAQLDKSGLPSDRFFAERPEGSVSTLKIQRTQQEDSAVYLCASGKGIPEAFFGQGTRLTVV.

In its sample, this clonotype was seen a few times. This rearrangement joins TRBV11-2 to TRBJ2-5; D call uncertain. V shed 5 bases and J shed 5 bases, with 21 bases lying between them. The CDR3 extends over 16 amino acids. The germline V gene has CDR1 SGHAT and CDR2 FQNNGV. The CDR3 here is CASSLGLRNNGETQYF. CDR3 sequence (DNA): TGTGCCAGCAGCCTGGGTCTTCGGAATAATGGGGAGACCCAGTACTTC.

The chain recombines TRBV9 with TRBJ2-2; D could derive from TRBD1 or TRBD2 (5 bases each). The CDR3 length is 15 residues. Germline assignment: CDR1 SGDLS and CDR2 YYNGEE. V was pared by 6 bases and J by 3 bases, with 15 bases between. The CDR3 bases are TGTGCCAGCAACGCTCGGGACGGGGACACCGGGGAGCTGTTTTTT. Translating gives CASNARDGDTGELFF. Drawing the rest from reference TRBV9 and TRBJ2-2, the complete variable domain is DSGVTQTPKHLITATGQRVTLRCSPRSGDLSVYWYQQSLDQGLQFLIQYYNGEERAKGNILERFSAQQFPDLHSELNLSSLELGDSALYFCASNARDGDTGELFFGEGSRLTVL.

The chain employs TRBV9 and TRBJ2-7; no clear D. This CDR3 has 15 residues. Trimming cost V 3 bases and J 1 base, with 14 bases left between them. CDR1 is SGDLS, CDR2 YYNGEE, per germline. Written as DNA, the CDR3 is TGTGCCAGCAGCGCGACGAAGGACGGGTCCTACGAGCAGTACTTC. It is translated as CASSATKDGSYEQYF. Complete variable domain (other parts from reference TRBV9 and TRBJ2-7): DSGVTQTPKHLITATGQRVTLRCSPRSGDLSVYWYQQSLDQGLQFLIQYYNGEERAKGNILERFSAQQFPDLHSELNLSSLELGDSALYFCASSATKDGSYEQYFGPGTRLTVT.

This chain uses TRBV9 with TRBJ2-2; 8 bases agree with TRBD2. V was pared by 4 bases and J by 7 bases, with 12 bases of the junction left unmatched. Per the germline V gene, CDR1 is SGDLS and CDR2 is YYNGEE. The CDR3 length is 16 residues. The CDR3 reads CASSPLQAGGGGELFF. In DNA form, the CDR3 reads TGTGCCAGCAGCCCCCTCCAGGCGGGAGGAGGCGGGGAGCTGTTTTTT.

With respect to this clonotype: An end of the junction differs from the germline gene, which may be a read error. V gene TRBV7-2 combines with J gene TRBJ1-5; tentatively, D is TRBD1 (5 bases). CDR1 is SGHTA and CDR2 is FQGNSA in the germline V gene. CDR3 length: 14 amino acids. The chain's CDR3 is CASSVRDGNQPQHF. CDR3 in DNA: TGCGCCAGCAGCGTCCGGGACGGGAATCAGCCCCAGCATTTT.

Comment on this clonotype: Since a much larger clone is just one base distant, this may be a read error. J is TRBJ1-1 and V is TRBV7-6; 8 bases map to TRBD1. Germline V gene sequence: CDR1 SGHVS, CDR2 FNYEAQ. V dropped 1 base and J dropped 6; count of bases not matched to a gene: 4. The CDR3 is made up of 14 amino acids. CDR3 residues: CASSLVGTGAEAFF. The CDR3, as DNA: TGTGCCAGCAGCTTAGTCGGGACAGGCGCTGAAGCTTTCTTT. The full variable domain, rest sourced from reference TRBV7-6 and TRBJ1-1, is GAGVSQSPRYKVTKRGQDVALRCDPISGHVSLYWYRQALGQGPEFLTYFNYEAQQDKSGLPNDRFSAERPEGSISTLTIQRTEQRDSAMYRCASSLVGTGAEAFFGQGTRLTVV.

CDR3: CASSLGPFGSDTEAFF. The CDR3 coding sequence is TGTGCCAGCAGCTTGGGCCCGTTTGGGTCGGACACTGAAGCTTTCTTT. V is TRBV5-5 and J is TRBJ1-1; no clear D. Germline CDR1 reads SGHKS; CDR2 reads YYEKEE (reference sequence). The V end was cut by 0 bases, the J end by 3 bases, with 15 bases between. The CDR3 runs 16 residues.

A few counts support this clonotype. CDR3 bases: TGCGCCAGCAGCCTATGGACAGGGGGTGGATACGAGCAGTACTTC. Its protein is CASSLWTGGGYEQYF. This chain links TRBV4-1 with TRBJ2-7; 10 bases fit TRBD1. The length of the CDR3 is 15 residues. V trimming: 4 bases; J trimming: 4 bases; junction bases outside the gene matches: 7. Germline V gene lookup returns CDR1 MGHRA and CDR2 YSYEKL.

Ten or more counts support this clonotype. The V call is TRBV7-2, the J call TRBJ1-5; a possible D gene is TRBD1 (6 bases). The CDR3 extends over 14 amino acids. Trimming left V 1 base short and J 4 bases short, with 8 bases between. Germline V gene data show CDR1 as SGHTA and CDR2 as FQGNSA. The CDR3 coding sequence is TGTGCCAGCAGCTTAGACAGGGAGAATCAGCCCCAGCATTTT. Translation gives CASSLDRENQPQHF.

This sequence joins TRBV9 and TRBJ1-6; D unclear. The V and J ends lost 0 bases and 7 bases respectively, with 23 bases between them. CDR1 and CDR2 from the germline V gene are SGDLS and YYNGEE. The CDR3 loop spans 19 amino acids. DNA of the CDR3: TGTGCCAGCAGCGTAGCTACCCCCTTGGGCTGGAGTAAGAATTCACCCCTCCACTTT. Its protein product is CASSVATPLGWSKNSPLHF.

Many counts were recorded for this clonotype. This chain uses TRBV7-9 with TRBJ1-1; the D is unclear. The germline gives CDR1 SEHNR, CDR2 FQNEAQ (reference sequence). Trimming took 8 bases from V and 0 from J, leaving 10 bases between them. This CDR3 has 13 amino acids. DNA of the CDR3: TGTGCCAGCCTTACGGTGATGAACACTGAAGCTTTCTTT. Translation: CASLTVMNTEAFF.

This clonotype was counted at least ten times. The genes are TRBV10-1 and TRBJ1-3; D uncertain. Trimming removed 3 bases from V and 0 bases from J, with 3 bases in between. This CDR3 has 13 residues. Germline V gene sequence: CDR1 WNHNN, CDR2 SYGVQD (reference sequence). The CDR3 loop is CASSDASGNTIYF. CDR3 DNA sequence: TGCGCCAGCAGTGATGCCTCTGGAAACACCATATATTTT.

This chain connects TRBV7-2 to TRBJ2-2, with 7 bases matching TRBD1. The J segment lost 0 bases and the V segment lost 1 base, leaving 5 bases of the junction unmatched. The germline V gene has CDR1 SGHTA and CDR2 FQGNSA. CDR3 length: 17 residues. The CDR3, as DNA: TGTGCCAGCAGCTTAGGAGTCGGGACAGCGAACACCGGGGAGCTGTTTTTT. This codes for CASSLGVGTANTGELFF.

Only a few counts were recorded for this clonotype. V gene TRBV2 combines with J gene TRBJ2-3; TRBD2 is a possible D gene (6 bases). The length of the CDR3 is 16 residues. V shed 3 bases and J shed 2 bases, with 15 bases lying between them. Germline assignment: CDR1 SNHLY and CDR2 FYNNEI. The CDR3 is CASSDVAGNDTDTQYF. The CDR3 DNA reads as TGTGCCAGCAGTGACGTGGCGGGGAACGACACAGATACGCAGTATTTT.

The gene calls are TRBV10-2 and TRBJ1-2, with 7 nucleotides matching TRBD1. From germline, CDR1 is WSHSY and CDR2 SAAADI. V shed 3 bases, J shed 4 bases, and the junction held 5 bases outside the gene matches. The CDR3 sequence is 14 residues long. CDR3 DNA: TGCGCCAGCAGTGACAGGGGGTTTGCCTATGGCTACACCTTC. Translating it yields CASSDRGFAYGYTF.

The chain carries TRBV20-1 and TRBJ2-2; 10 bases agree with TRBD2. Germline assignment: CDR1 DFQATT and CDR2 SNEGSKA (reference sequence). The V segment lost 5 bases and the J segment 5 bases; nucleotides outside the gene matches: 5. The CDR3 covers 14 residues. This CDR3 reads CSAQGAGGTGELFF. Written as DNA, the CDR3 is TGCAGTGCTCAAGGAGCGGGGGGGACCGGGGAGCTGTTTTTT.

This clonotype has only one observation. The rearrangement uses TRBV20-1 and TRBJ2-7; 7 bases line up with TRBD2. Germline-derived CDR1 and CDR2 are DFQATT and SNEGSKA (reference sequence). Trimming removed 0 bases from V and 6 bases from J; junction bases left unmatched: 20. The CDR3 loop spans 18 amino acids. CDR3 loop: CSARDGGVGGFLAGEQYF. Here the CDR3 DNA reads TGCAGTGCTAGAGATGGGGGGGTTGGGGGATTTCTCGCGGGCGAGCAGTACTTC.

This clonotype was found many times. The CDR3 sequence: CSAGPGQPYGYTF. CDR3 nucleotides: TGCAGTGCTGGGCCGGGACAGCCGTATGGCTACACCTTC. The J gene is TRBJ1-2, the V gene TRBV20-1, with 7 bases lining up with TRBD1. The germline gives CDR1 DFQATT, CDR2 SNEGSKA (reference sequence). CDR3 length: 13 amino acids. With 5 bases clipped from V and 5 bases from J, the junction kept 8 bases outside the gene matches.